This T cell receptor (beta chain) was recovered during a study of cytomegalovirus exposure and HLA in healthy donors (dated by TCRdb to about 2017). In terms of the full investigation: In an earlier analysis of roughly 590 of the donors, 250 to 350 Gb of sequence data and roughly 100 million unique TCR beta sequences from some 170 million T cells were reported. Approximately 300 gigabases of sequencing data and around 85 million unique TCR sequences made up an early release that covered several hundred HLA-typed donors. The genetic ancestry cluster associated with self-reported Caucasian donors included over 65% of the roughly 400 genotyped donors. The aim of the study was to test whether cataloging public T cell receptors could identify signatures of past pathogen exposure. Using immunosequencing, the study profiled T cell repertoires from about 650 subjects and related those repertoires to cytomegalovirus serostatus. Besides the first cohort of approximately 710 subjects, a separate validation cohort made up of 120 different subjects was used. High-throughput TCR immunosequencing, statistical association of individual TCRs with disease status, and machine learning were combined to predict cytomegalovirus infection status. A later analysis re-examined previously published TCR beta repertoires from more than 550 donors and added high-resolution HLA genotyping to investigate patterns of TCR occurrence. The later analysis used no new phenotypic data to find candidate immune exposures, relying instead on TCR beta sequences and their occurrence across donors. An earlier analysis of approximately 640 of the donors applied high-throughput TCR beta sequencing to assess whether each TCR beta V gene segment acted as functional or pseudogenic. Alongside the repertoire data, information on donor age, sex, ethnicity and CMV serostatus was compiled. A later genetic analysis used genome-wide SNP genotypes for about 55% of the 666 donors, treating that subset as a discovery cohort. All discovery cohort repertoires had been generated on a single sequencing platform. HLA typing covered class I and class II loci at four-digit resolution. The number of typed donors differed by locus: about 620-640 for A, B, C, DRB1 and DQB1; 500 to 550 for DQA1; 606 for DPA1; and some 470 for DPB1. Roughly 5 DR-DQ haplotypes were handled as single units for association and clustering, since linkage in the cohort was strong. Across some 400 genotyped donors of the cohort, an average of approximately 200,000 unique TCR beta nucleotide sequences per donor were sequenced, and roughly a sixth of those sequences were non-productive.

Points the paper makes about the study in general: A group of highly shared sequence variants was considered likely to be a technical artifact of the sequencing pipeline. Because counts were too low, approximately 18 rarely observed V segments, including chromosome 9 orphons, were excluded from the earlier analysis of several hundred of the donors. According to a later analysis, most CMV-associated TCR beta chains appeared to be HLA-restricted, and the HLA associations seemed to be driven largely by CMV exposure. Specific HLA alleles were associated with over 15,000 TCR beta sequences at a false discovery rate of 0.05 in a later analysis. Linkage disequilibrium might explain the correlated functional status among segregating V segments, but an unknown experimental factor could not be excluded. According to a later analysis, parvovirus B19, influenza, CMV and Epstein-Barr virus appeared linked to several top co-occurrence clusters. Immune exposure information for the cohort was limited to CMV serostatus. The study gave a list of some 150 TCR beta chains associated with cytomegalovirus. The classifier was reported to diagnose cytomegalovirus status with high specificity and sensitivity in both the original and validation cohorts. In this cohort, only TCR beta chains were sequenced, and detectable features were limited by the absence of alpha or paired-chain data. A further reported finding was that TCR beta sequences accurately predicted the HLA-A and HLA-B alleles for most subjects in the first cohort. When HLA alleles, especially DR and DQ, strongly co-occurred, TCR associations were difficult to assign to individual alleles. V-gene and J-gene trimming of TCR beta chains was associated with a missense DCLRE1C variant in a later genetic analysis, and the association was replicated in an independent cohort. According to a later genetic analysis, donors in an Asian-associated ancestry cluster had fewer N-insertions in productive TCRs than the approximately 670-donor mean. A later analysis found that HLA-associated TCR beta chains were more clonally expanded and had lower generation probabilities than equally common non-associated chains. Because HLA typing was unavailable for some donors at each locus, only the typed subset was used in association tests. The authors suggested that the approach could potentially be generalized to other disease states and immunological phenotypes. In a later analysis, TCR association rates were found to vary across HLA loci, with the most associated TCRs seen for DRB1 alleles and the fewest for HLA-C alleles. In vitro tests confirmed that a few of the cytomegalovirus-associated TCR beta chains recognize cytomegalovirus antigens. While some public TCRs were present in many individuals, most TCR sequences turned up only very rarely across donors. Some IMGT-functional V segments, including TRBV6-2 and TRBV6-3, could not be distinguished by the 87-base-pair reads and were therefore excluded. In an earlier analysis of approximately 600 of the donors, most TCR beta V segments were observed in productive rearrangements about 90% or about 30% of the time, broadly matching IMGT annotations. Roughly uniform sequencing depth across donors was assumed in presence/absence analyses, although this assumption may not hold.

The cohort comprised fewer than 750 healthy bone marrow donors. At the time of sampling, all cohort members were nominally healthy, though unrecorded immune exposures were likely present. The donor tested CMV seronegative, placing the donor among the 350 to 400 seronegative members of the cohort. A peripheral blood sample was provided by each donor, and peripheral blood mononuclear cells were used for TCR beta sequencing. The Qiagen DNeasy Blood Extraction Kit was used to extract genomic DNA from the blood cell samples. Receptors were amplified or captured by the immunoSEQ multiplex PCR assay. The multiplex PCR relied on a mix of 60 forward primers for TCR Vbeta segments and 13 reverse primers for TCR Jbeta segments. The CDR3 region of rearranged TCR beta genes was amplified from genomic DNA with a multiplex PCR assay. On the Illumina HiSeq System, the amplified TCR beta libraries were sequenced as 87-base-pair reads. As for the original processing: Across the 500 to 700 repertoires, a later analysis counted tens of millions of unique TCR beta chains, some 11 million of which were shared by at least two donors. A nearest-neighbor algorithm error-corrected the raw reads and collapsed the reads into unique sequences, merging closely related sequences to remove PCR and sequencing errors. To assign V, D and J gene segments, CDR3 sequences were aligned to IMGT reference sequences. Each retained sequence needed at least a six-nucleotide match to both a V gene segment and a J gene segment. Rearrangements were called productive when the CDR3 lacked stop codons and stayed in frame with V and J; all others were non-productive. CDR3 was defined by IMGT convention, running from the second conserved V-encoded cysteine to the conserved J-encoded phenylalanine. In an earlier analysis of roughly 580 of the donors, sequences lacking an unambiguous match to a single V gene segment were excluded. In an earlier analysis of a few hundred of the donors, V segments were called functional above 56.7% productive rearrangements and were called segregating when the between-donor standard deviation exceeded 5%. A statistical classification framework was built to diagnose cytomegalovirus status from the catalog of TCR beta chain sequences. In a later analysis, V and J genes were assigned by comparing TCR nucleotide sequences against IMGT/GENE-DB human TR gene sequences. Using the TCRdist pipeline, a later analysis assigned CDR3 sequences along with most-parsimonious VDJ recombination scenarios. In a later analysis, every TCR beta chain was defined by the combination of its CDR3 amino acid sequence and its V-gene family, and reads without a unique V-gene family were dropped. To address suspected cross-contamination and a sequencing artifact, a later analysis removed some 620 highly shared, low-generation-probability nucleotide sequences. For each public chain, a later analysis derived a clonal expansion index from normalized ranks of inferred template counts within each repertoire. Generation probabilities in a later analysis came from a VDJ recombination model fitted to out-of-frame rearrangements, and those results were checked against IGoR. In a later analysis, hypergeometric tests were used to score TCR-TCR, TCR-HLA and TCR-CMV co-occurrence, with a repertoire-size bias correction applied to TCR pairs. To estimate false discovery rates, a later analysis permuted the HLA or CMV assignments 20 times. In a later analysis, co-occurring TCRs were grouped with DBSCAN, and TCRdist sequence similarity was added when clustering was performed within HLA-allele-positive subsets. For co-occurrence clustering, repertoires with fewer than 30,000 or more than 120,000 public chains were excluded, along with five or six repertoires with anomalous nucleotide sharing. The clones in this table, taken by TCRdb from immuneACCESS, are in-frame only. Not every clone is retained; where verified, under half of the shortfall comes from an unresolved V gene, and the cause of the rest is unknown. V and J calls and clone size are those listed in that table; D and trimming were worked out from the DNA. The sample contains some 150,000 clones, about three quarters of them found a single time. Roughly 3% of the sample belongs to the ten largest clones.

This clone was seen a handful of times. Its target antigen remains unknown. Base qualities were left out, and no much larger clone turns up one base away. V was cut back by 3 bases and J by 2 bases, leaving a gap of 9 bases between them. The germline V gene specifies SGHTA as CDR1 and FQGNSA as CDR2. The CDR3 contains 14 residues, cysteine and phenylalanine counted. Of the read, only the CDR3 DNA is kept; its 42 bases are in frame from base 1. Sequenced sample: PBMCs. The source is a woman younger than 45 in good health and CMV-seronegative. This chain is built from TRBV7-2 and TRBJ2-3; the D gene identity is not certain. The CDR3 has the sequence CASSLYSPTDTQYF. The bases read TGTGCCAGCAGCTTGTACAGCCCCACAGATACGCAGTATTTT. The CDR3, completed at both ends by the reference TRBV7-2 and TRBJ2-3 genes, gives the full variable domain GAGVSQSPSNKVTEKGKDVELRCDPISGHTALYWYRQSLGQGLEFLIYFQGNSAPDKSGLPSDRFSAERTGGSVSTLTIQRTQQEDSAVYLCASSLYSPTDTQYFGPGTRLTVL.